This is a list of T cell receptor beta chains from one sample in a study of cytomegalovirus exposure and HLA in healthy donors. Data came from immunoSEQ multiplex PCR; TCRdb stores just in-frame clones and leaves some out. The repertoire has some 110,000 clones, over 60% of them found once; the top ten carry 5.8%. The source material was PBMCs. The receptors shown here come from a man aged 55-75 years in good health and CMV-seropositive. CDR3s include the opening cysteine and the closing phenylalanine or tryptophan. Each record gives: J gene, clone size, D gene, V gene, CDR3 protein, CDR3 DNA. A D gene is named only where the DNA matches it firmly. Rows give clone size only sometimes, using once, few, many, or a class for an expanded clone.

TRBJ2-1 | NA | TRBD2 | TRBV6-4 | CASSDWTSGGRSYNEQFF | TGTGCCAGCAGTGACTGGACTAGCGGGGGGAGGTCCTACAATGAGCAGTTCTTC
TRBJ2-7 | NA | TRBD2 | TRBV6-1 | CASRATGGWEQYF | TGTGCCAGCAGGGCTACGGGGGGGTGGGAGCAGTACTTC
TRBJ2-1 | NA | NA | TRBV19 | CASSIGGLYNEQFF | TGTGCCAGTAGTATAGGGGGACTCTACAATGAGCAGTTCTTC
TRBJ2-1 | few | NA | TRBV5-4 | CASMTRGAENEQFF | TGTGCCAGCATGACCAGGGGGGCGGAGAATGAGCAGTTCTTC
TRBJ1-2 | NA | NA | TRBV28 | CASSFGGWDGYTF | TGTGCCAGCAGTTTCGGGGGTTGGGATGGCTACACCTTC
TRBJ1-4 | NA | TRBD1 | TRBV28 | CASSLLLDRGEEKLFF | TGTGCCAGCAGTTTACTTCTGGACAGGGGGGAAGAAAAACTGTTTTTT
TRBJ2-7 | NA | TRBD1 | TRBV6-5 | CASRGTASYEQYF | TGTGCCAGCAGAGGGACAGCCTCCTACGAGCAGTACTTC
TRBJ2-5 | NA | TRBD2 | TRBV9 | CASSVGRGRGGRSETQYF | TGTGCCAGCAGCGTAGGAAGAGGGCGGGGGGGCCGGTCGGAGACCCAGTACTTC
TRBJ2-1 | NA | TRBD2 | TRBV11-2 | CASSSGLAGAYNEQFF | TGTGCCAGCAGCTCCGGACTAGCGGGGGCCTACAATGAGCAGTTCTTC
TRBJ2-1 | NA | TRBD2 | TRBV9 | CASSVLSGGVEEQFF | TGTGCCAGCAGCGTATTGAGCGGGGGGGTCGAGGAGCAGTTCTTC
TRBJ1-4 | NA | NA | TRBV5-1 | CASSFGRTGTSNEKLFF | TGCGCCAGCAGCTTTGGCAGAACCGGGACTAGTAATGAAAAACTGTTTTTT
TRBJ2-4 | NA | NA | TRBV18 | CASSPVENIQYF | TGTGCCAGCTCACCCGTAGAGAACATTCAGTACTTC
TRBJ2-3 | NA | TRBD2 | TRBV6-4 | CASSPLAGVDTQYF | TGTGCCAGCAGCCCGCTAGCGGGGGTTGATACGCAGTATTTT
TRBJ2-2 | NA | NA | TRBV7-2 | CASSLRLANTGELFF | TGTGCCAGCAGCTTGCGGCTAGCCAACACCGGGGAGCTGTTTTTT
TRBJ2-5 | once | TRBD1 | TRBV6-5 | CASSYSTGALQETQYF | TGTGCCAGCAGTTACTCCACAGGGGCGCTCCAAGAGACCCAGTACTTC
TRBJ2-1 | NA | NA | TRBV5-6 | CATSLPGNEQFF | TGTGCCACCTCACTTCCGGGGAACGAGCAGTTCTTC
TRBJ1-2 | NA | NA | TRBV28 | CASSLPPSAGYGYTF | TGTGCCAGCAGTCTGCCTCCCTCCGCGGGTTATGGCTACACCTTC